The sequence of this T cell receptor beta chain was determined in a study of tumor-infiltrating lymphocytes in localized non-small cell lung cancer. Overall study: Each patient gave resected tumor and non-adjacent uninvolved lung tissue.

The table came from immunoSEQ multiplex PCR; TCRdb's copy has only in-frame clones and leaves some out. The table lists about 12,000 clones, around 84% of them singletons. This CDR3 contains 15 residues. Trimming cost V 4 bases and J 5 bases; bases outside gene matches: 3. The V gene's germline CDR1 is LGHNA and CDR2 YNFKEQ. This clone was detected once. No antigen is known for it. General study findings and limits: Different pieces of the same tissue were used for each assay. No link was found between tumor T-cell fraction and recurrence-free survival.

Sequenced sample: lung tumor tissue. This chain uses TRBV4-2 with TRBJ2-1; 12 positions match TRBD2. The source is a human donor with non-small cell lung cancer. CDR3 sequence (DNA): TGTGCCAGCAGCCTAGGACTAGCGGGGAACAATGAGCAGTTCTTC. Protein sequence: CASSLGLAGNNEQFF.